These 20 T cell receptor beta chains were all obtained from the same sample, sequenced in a study of human T cells and chemical hapten exposure. The starting material, unfractionated whole blood, was used for total RNA extraction. The library labeled individual cDNA molecules by adding unique molecular identifiers to them. TCRdb re-derived calls from the reads in MiXCR, one entry per CDR3 protein. This table has about 120,000 distinct CDR3 sequences, over 7.5% appearing once. Sequences were obtained from whole blood. All receptors derive from a human donor in good health. Some clones in this sample may be carry-over from other donors' samples.

This clonotype was found many times. This chain links TRBV11-1 with TRBJ2-7, with 8 bases that match TRBD1. The V and J ends lost 6 bases and 4 bases, in that order; junction bases with no gene match: 14. CDR1 is SGHAT and CDR2 is FQDESV in the germline V gene (reference sequence). This CDR3 is 16 amino acids long. The CDR3 loop is CASRWEVDRERYEQYF. The CDR3 nucleotides are TGTGCCAGCAGATGGGAGGTGGACAGGGAGCGTTACGAGCAGTACTTC.

This clonotype occurred many times. This chain uses TRBV9 with TRBJ1-5, with D hard to call. The CDR3 covers 14 residues. V lost 0 bases, J lost 3 bases, and 7 bases lay in between. CDR1 is SGDLS and CDR2 is YYNGEE in the germline V gene. This CDR3 is CASSVGKDNQPQHF. The CDR3 DNA reads as TGTGCCAGCAGCGTAGGTAAGGACAATCAGCCCCAGCATTTT. Variable domain in full (rest from reference TRBV9 and TRBJ1-5): DSGVTQTPKHLITATGQRVTLRCSPRSGDLSVYWYQQSLDQGLQFLIQYYNGEERAKGNILERFSAQQFPDLHSELNLSSLELGDSALYFCASSVGKDNQPQHFGDGTRLSIL.

This clonotype appeared many times. The chain couples TRBV10-3 to TRBJ2-1; perhaps TRBD2 as D (5 bases). The V gene's germline CDR1 is ENHRY and CDR2 SYGVKD. The V gene lost 10 bases and the J gene lost 8 bases, with 15 bases spanning the gap. This CDR3 spans 12 amino acids. In nucleotides, the CDR3 is TGTGCCACCGGAGAAGGAGGCTATGAGCAGTTCTTC. Translation gives CATGEGGYEQFF.

This clonotype was detected many times. J is TRBJ2-1 and V is TRBV12-5, with TRBD1 matching over 7 bases. The V gene end was trimmed by 2 bases and the J gene end by 0 bases; junction bases not matched to a gene: 10. CDR1 is LGHNT, CDR2 FRNRAP, per germline. CDR3 length: 18 residues. Here the CDR3 DNA reads TGTGCTAGTGGTTTGTTCCTAGGGGGACAGAGCTCCTACAATGAGCAGTTCTTC. Translating it yields CASGLFLGGQSSYNEQFF.

This clonotype occurred a few times. The chain is built from TRBV29-1 and TRBJ2-7; tentative D call: TRBD1 (6 bases). Germline loops: CDR1 SQVTM, CDR2 ANQGSEA. This CDR3 has 12 amino acids. V lost 8 bases, J lost 3 bases, and 14 bases lay in between. The CDR3 bases are TGCAGCTCCCGGGACACAGACTACGAGCAGTACTTC. This encodes CSSRDTDYEQYF.

This clonotype was detected only a few times. The chain is built from TRBV5-6 and TRBJ1-1, with 7 positions matching TRBD1. From germline, CDR1 is SGHDT and CDR2 YYEEEE. Unmatched junction bases numbered 9, after V lost 4 bases and J lost 6 bases. CDR3 size: 14 residues. The CDR3 nucleotides read TGTGCCAGCAGCCCGGGACAGCTGAGGCCTGAAGCTTTCTTT. It translates to CASSPGQLRPEAFF.

In its sample, this clonotype was seen many times. The chain joins TRBV27 to TRBJ1-2, with D perhaps TRBD1 (5 bases). CDR1 is MNHEY, CDR2 SMNVEV, per germline (reference sequence). The CDR3 spans 15 residues. With 5 bases removed from V and 1 base from J, the gap between germline ends came to 14 bases. DNA of the CDR3: TGTGCCAGCAGTCCCTCGACAGTTTTTAACTATGGCTACACCTTC. Protein product: CASSPSTVFNYGYTF.

Regarding this clonotype: This clone may be a read error of a much larger clone one base away. The chain employs TRBV19 and TRBJ2-4; 8 bases line up with TRBD2. The CDR3 has 14 amino acids. Germline CDR1 and CDR2: LNHDA and SQIVND (reference sequence). The CDR3 reads CASGISGGMNIQYF. The CDR3 DNA reads TGTGCCAGTGGTATTTCGGGGGGGATGAACATTCAGTACTTC.

This clonotype was counted many times. The rearrangement links TRBV20-1 to TRBJ1-5; D unclear. The CDR3 is 15 residues long. Germline CDR1 DFQATT, CDR2 SNEGSKA (reference sequence). Trimming cost V 0 bases and J 1 base, with 10 bases left between them. CDR3 sequence reads: CSARDMDRSNQPQHF. DNA for the CDR3: TGCAGTGCTAGAGATATGGACCGAAGCAATCAGCCCCAGCATTTT.

The sample holds one count of this clonotype. Given a much more abundant clone one base away, this may be a read error. This sequence joins TRBV7-2 and TRBJ1-4; 7 bases are a match to TRBD1. The CDR3 spans 15 residues. In germline, CDR1 is SGHTA, CDR2 FQGNSA. The CDR3 sequence: CASSLDRGKGEKPFF. CDR3 DNA sequence: TGTGCCAGCAGCTTAGACAGGGGAAAAGGCGAAAAACCGTTTTTT.

The chain carries TRBV7-9 and TRBJ2-3; 9 positions match TRBD1. The CDR3 has 15 residues. V was clipped by 4 bases and J by 7 bases; unmatched bases: 9. CDR1 SEHNR and CDR2 FQNEAQ come from the germline V gene (reference sequence). CDR3 sequence reads: CASSSGQGPTNTQYF. The CDR3 DNA sequence: TGTGCCAGCAGCTCCGGACAGGGGCCGACGAATACGCAGTATTTT.

The sample holds a few counts of this clonotype. The J gene is TRBJ2-3, the V gene TRBV20-1, with 10 bases identical to TRBD2. This CDR3 region has 15 residues. Trimming took 3 bases from V and 5 from J; bases not matched to a gene: 8. CDR1 DFQATT and CDR2 SNEGSKA come from the germline V gene (reference sequence). Here the CDR3 reads CSARASGRILDTQYF. CDR3 coding DNA: TGCAGTGCTAGGGCTAGCGGGAGAATTTTAGATACGCAGTATTTT.

The CDR3 region has the DNA TGTGCCAGCAGCGTCCAGGGGGACTCACCCCTCCACTTT. Encoded protein: CASSVQGDSPLHF. V usage is TRBV6-6 and J usage is TRBJ1-6; TRBD1 aligns across 7 bases. CDR3 length: 13 residues. V dropped 6 bases and J dropped 10; count of bases not matched to a gene: 6. The V gene's germline CDR1 is MNHNY and CDR2 SVGAGI (reference sequence).

This rearrangement joins TRBV27 to TRBJ1-1; weak D call: TRBD1 (5 bases). Between the trimmed V and J ends, which lost 7 bases and 6 bases, there was a span of 24 bases. Germline assignment: CDR1 MNHEY and CDR2 SMNVEV (reference sequence). The CDR3 is 16 amino acids. CDR3 residues: CASTQVERGILSEAFF. The CDR3 DNA sequence: TGTGCCAGCACTCAGGTCGAAAGGGGAATCTTATCTGAAGCTTTCTTT.

The CDR3 bases are TGTGCCAGCAGTTTCTCTTCCGGGACAGCTTTCTTT. Its translation is CASSFSSGTAFF. The chain links TRBV12-3 or TRBV12-4 to TRBJ1-1; D might be TRBD1 (5 bases). V dropped 3 bases and J dropped 10 bases, with 12 bases sitting between them. This CDR3 contains 12 residues.

The sample holds many counts of this clonotype. The chain combines TRBV11-2 with TRBJ2-1; D gene uncertain. The CDR3 totals 15 residues. Germline V gene lookup returns CDR1 SGHAT and CDR2 FQNNGV. Trimming removed 5 bases at V and 0 bases at J, with 11 bases between. In DNA, the CDR3 is TGTGCCAGCAGCCTCGCCCGGAGCTCCTACAATGAGCAGTTCTTC. Amino acid sequence: CASSLARSSYNEQFF. Combining the CDR3 with reference TRBV11-2 and TRBJ2-1 gives the whole variable domain EAGVAQSPRYKIIEKRQSVAFWCNPISGHATLYWYQQILGQGPKLLIQFQNNGVVDDSQLPKDRFSAERLKGVDSTLKIQPAKLEDSAVYLCASSLARSSYNEQFFGPGTRLTVL.

The chain recombines TRBV12-5 with TRBJ2-7; 10 bases match TRBD1. CDR3 length equals 14 residues. The J segment lost 2 bases and the V segment lost 5 bases, leaving 3 bases of the junction unmatched. Germline values: CDR1 LGHNT, CDR2 FRNRAP. The CDR3: CASGPGTGAYEQYF. CDR3 nucleotides: TGTGCTAGTGGTCCCGGGACAGGGGCCTACGAGCAGTACTTC.

This clonotype was seen a handful of times. The chain recombines TRBV6-2 or TRBV6-3 with TRBJ2-7, with TRBD1 matching 9 bases. The length of the CDR3 is 14 residues. The junction had 1 base not matched to a gene; V was cut back by 2 bases and J by 2 bases. Germline assignment: CDR1 MNHEY and CDR2 SVGEGT. The chain's CDR3 is CASSYGDRAYEQYF. CDR3 sequence (DNA): TGTGCCAGCAGTTACGGGGACAGGGCCTACGAGCAGTACTTC.

The CDR3 DNA sequence: TGTGCCAGCAGACGACTAGCGGGAGTCGGGGAGCTGTTTTTT. Its protein product is CASRRLAGVGELFF. This rearrangement joins TRBV6-5 to TRBJ2-2; 12 bases align to TRBD2. Per the germline V gene, CDR1 is MNHEY and CDR2 is SVGAGI. With 6 bases clipped from V and 7 bases from J, the junction kept 3 bases outside the gene matches. This CDR3 region has 14 residues.

The sample holds a few counts of this clonotype. V usage is TRBV12-5 and J usage is TRBJ2-3, with TRBD1 matching over 8 bases. V lost 2 bases to trimming and J lost 3 bases; unmatched junction nucleotides: 7. The CDR3 length is 16 residues. CDR1 is LGHNT, CDR2 FRNRAP, per germline. The CDR3 here is CASGLKSGGATDTQYF. For the CDR3, the DNA is TGTGCTAGTGGTTTGAAATCAGGGGGCGCAACAGATACGCAGTATTTT. The complete variable domain, with remaining parts taken from reference TRBV12-5 and TRBJ2-3, reads DARVTQTPRHKVTEMGQEVTMRCQPILGHNTVFWYRQTMMQGLELLAYFRNRAPLDDSGMPKDRFSAEMPDATLATLKIQPSEPRDSAVYFCASGLKSGGATDTQYFGPGTRLTVL.